The TCR beta chain described here comes from a study of blood T cell repertoires in COVID-19. Seattle researchers signed up patients amid active infection and tracked them longitudinally. CDR3 size: 13 residues. Looked up from germline, CDR1 is ENHRY and CDR2 is SYGVKD. V lost 8 bases to trimming and J lost 5 bases, with 15 bases between them. Using immunoSEQ multiplex PCR, the repertoire was profiled, and TCRdb retains in-frame clones only, with some absent. This repertoire shows 210,000 or so clones, nearly 85% found once; its top ten account for 1.3%. Sequencing was done on a sample of peripheral blood. V is TRBV10-3 and J is TRBJ1-2; possibly TRBD1 for D (5 bases). The sequence was obtained from a woman in her 30s with COVID-19, enrolled during active disease. CDR3 sequence: CAIPLVDRYGYTF. The CDR3 bases are TGTGCCATCCCCCTCGTAGACAGATATGGCTACACCTTC.